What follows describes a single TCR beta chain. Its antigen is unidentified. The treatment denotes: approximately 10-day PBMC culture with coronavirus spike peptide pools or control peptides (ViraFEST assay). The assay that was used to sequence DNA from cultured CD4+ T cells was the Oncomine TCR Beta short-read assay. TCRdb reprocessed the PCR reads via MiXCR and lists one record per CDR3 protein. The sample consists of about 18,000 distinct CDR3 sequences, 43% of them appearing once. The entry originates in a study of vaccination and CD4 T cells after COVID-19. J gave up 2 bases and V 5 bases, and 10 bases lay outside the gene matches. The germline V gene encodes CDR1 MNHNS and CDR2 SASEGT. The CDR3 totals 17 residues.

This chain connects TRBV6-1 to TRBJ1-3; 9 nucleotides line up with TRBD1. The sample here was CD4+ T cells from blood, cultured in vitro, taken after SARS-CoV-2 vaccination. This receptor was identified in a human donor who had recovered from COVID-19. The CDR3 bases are TGTGCCAGCAGTATCTATTCACAGGGGGCAGCTGGAAACACCATATATTTT. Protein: CASSIYSQGAAGNTIYF.